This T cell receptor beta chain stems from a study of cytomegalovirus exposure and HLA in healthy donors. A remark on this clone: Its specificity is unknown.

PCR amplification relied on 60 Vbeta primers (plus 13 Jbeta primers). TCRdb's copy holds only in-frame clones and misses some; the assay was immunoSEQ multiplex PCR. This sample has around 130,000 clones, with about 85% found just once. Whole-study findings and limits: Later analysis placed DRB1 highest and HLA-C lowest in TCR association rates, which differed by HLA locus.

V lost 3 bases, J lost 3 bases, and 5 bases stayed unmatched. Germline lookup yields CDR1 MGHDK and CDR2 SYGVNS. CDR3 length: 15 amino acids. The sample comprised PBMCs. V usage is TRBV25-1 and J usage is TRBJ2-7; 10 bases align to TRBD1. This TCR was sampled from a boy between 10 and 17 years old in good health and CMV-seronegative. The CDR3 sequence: CASSEPGTGVYEQYF. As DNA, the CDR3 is TGTGCCAGCAGTGAGCCCGGGACAGGGGTCTACGAGCAGTACTTC.